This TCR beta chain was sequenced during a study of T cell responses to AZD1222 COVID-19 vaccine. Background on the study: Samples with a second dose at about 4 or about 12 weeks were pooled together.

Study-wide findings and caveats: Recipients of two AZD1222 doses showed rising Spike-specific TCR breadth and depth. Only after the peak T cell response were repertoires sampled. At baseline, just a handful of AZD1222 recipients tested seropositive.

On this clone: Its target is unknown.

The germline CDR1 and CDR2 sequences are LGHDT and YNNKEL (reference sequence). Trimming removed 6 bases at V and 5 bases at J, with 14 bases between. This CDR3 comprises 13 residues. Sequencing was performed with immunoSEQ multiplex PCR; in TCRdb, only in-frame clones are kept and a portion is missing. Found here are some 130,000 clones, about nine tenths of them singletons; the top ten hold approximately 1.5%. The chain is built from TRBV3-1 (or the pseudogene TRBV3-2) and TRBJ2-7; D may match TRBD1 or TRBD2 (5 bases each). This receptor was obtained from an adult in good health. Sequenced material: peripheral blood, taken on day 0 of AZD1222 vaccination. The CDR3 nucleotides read TGTGCCAGCAGTCGGTCGGGGACCGACGAGCAGTACTTC. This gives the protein CASSRSGTDEQYF.